This entry lists 21 T cell receptor beta chains sequenced from one sample in a study of blood T cell repertoires in COVID-19 (TCRdb year 2020). Preparation of the library involved the immunoSEQ multiplex PCR assay. The immuneACCESS repertoire file appears here via TCRdb, limited to in-frame rearrangements. These files lack a portion of the clones; in checked studies, under half of the deficit traces to unresolved V genes, and the cause of the others is not known. The sample has 300,000 to 400,000 clones on record, approximately 86% of them singletons. 3% of the sample comes from the top ten. The material sequenced was peripheral blood. These receptors all stem from a human donor in a cohort sampled during active COVID-19.

This clone has a single count. The V call is TRBV30, the J call TRBJ2-1; D is unresolved. V was cut by 5 bases and J by 8 bases, with 16 bases left in between. The CDR3 is 13 residues long. From germline, CDR1 is GTSNPN and CDR2 SVGIG (reference sequence). CDR3 bases: TGTGCCTGGGGCACAAAACCTGAACATGAGCAGTTCTTC. As protein: CAWGTKPEHEQFF. Full variable domain (rest looked up from reference TRBV30 and TRBJ2-1): SQTIHQWPATLVQPVGSPLSLECTVEGTSNPNLYWYRQAAGRGLQLLFYSVGIGQISSEVPQNLSASRPQDRQFILSSKKLLLSDSGFYLCAWGTKPEHEQFFGPGTRLTVL.

J is TRBJ2-7 and V is TRBV2; 11 bases are a match to TRBD2. Trimming at V came to 8 bases and at J to 7 bases, leaving 10 bases not matched to a gene. CDR1 is SNHLY, CDR2 FYNNEI, per germline. CDR3 length equals 14 residues. The CDR3, as DNA: TGTGCCAGCTCACGACTAGCGGGGACGGGGGAGCAGTACTTC. It encodes CASSRLAGTGEQYF.

The CDR3 DNA reads as TGTGCCAGTCACACAGGGGGCGGTGGGGCCAACGTCCTGACTTTC. Translated, it gives CASHTGGGGANVLTF. The V and J genes are TRBV19 and TRBJ2-6, with 9 bases identical to TRBD1. J gave up 3 bases and V 8 bases, and 5 bases lay outside the gene matches. This CDR3 has 15 residues. The germline V gene has CDR1 LNHDA and CDR2 SQIVND (reference sequence). The entire variable domain, with the rest obtained from reference TRBV19 and TRBJ2-6, is as follows: DGGITQSPKYLFRKEGQNVTLSCEQNLNHDAMYWYRQDPGQGLRLIYYSQIVNDFQKGDIAEGYSVSREKKESFPLTVTSAQKNPTAFYLCASHTGGGGANVLTFGAGSRLTVL.

The chain employs TRBV5-1 and TRBJ2-1, with D possibly matching TRBD1 (5 bases). Trimming pared 0 bases from V and 2 bases from J, leaving 9 bases between. The germline CDR1 and CDR2 sequences are SGHRS and YFSETQ. This CDR3 is 15 amino acids long. This CDR3 reads CASSLGQITYNEQFF. CDR3 in DNA: TGCGCCAGCAGCTTGGGACAGATCACCTACAATGAGCAGTTCTTC.

The rearrangement links TRBV5-4 to TRBJ2-5; TRBD1 aligns across 9 bases. Germline trimming cut 3 bases from V and 3 bases from J; bases unmatched to any gene: 3. Germline V lookup: CDR1 SGHNT, CDR2 YYREEE (reference sequence). The CDR3 is 14 amino acids. Written as DNA, the CDR3 is TGTGCCAGCAGCTCCAGACAGGGGGAAGAGACCCAGTACTTC. Residues: CASSSRQGEETQYF.

This chain links TRBV11-2 with TRBJ1-1, with D tentatively TRBD1 (5 bases). Germline CDR1 reads SGHAT; CDR2 reads FQNNGV. The CDR3 has 16 amino acids. V lost 2 bases and J 1 base, leaving 14 bases between the germline ends. CDR3 sequence reads: CASSLSTPGGNTEAFF. The CDR3 DNA sequence: TGTGCCAGCAGCTTATCCACCCCCGGGGGGAACACTGAAGCTTTCTTT.

The chain has TRBV10-3 and TRBJ1-2; the match to TRBD1 covers 9 bases. This CDR3 is built from 15 residues. Looked up from germline, CDR1 is ENHRY and CDR2 is SYGVKD. V was pared by 0 bases and J by 5 bases, with 4 bases of the junction left unmatched. CDR3 in amino acids: CAISESSQGAYGYTF. As DNA, the CDR3 is TGTGCCATCAGTGAGTCGTCACAGGGGGCATATGGCTACACCTTC.

CDR3 bases: TGTGCCAGCAGCTTGGCCATCGGGAGGGGTGTCACCGGGGAGCTGTTTTTT. This sequence encodes CASSLAIGRGVTGELFF. The J gene is TRBJ2-2, the V gene TRBV5-4; 8 bases match TRBD2. This CDR3 has 17 amino acids. J was trimmed by 4 bases and V by 0 bases; bases with no gene match: 8. From germline, CDR1 is SGHNT and CDR2 YYREEE (reference sequence).

The V call is TRBV19, the J call TRBJ1-5, with 9 bases matching TRBD1. Germline V gives CDR1 LNHDA, CDR2 SQIVND (reference sequence). The junction had 9 bases not matched to a gene; V was cut back by 4 bases and J by 5 bases. The CDR3 loop spans 16 amino acids. The DNA for the CDR3 is TGTGCCAGTAGTACCGGAGACAGGGGGGGTTATCAGCCCCAGCATTTT. It codes for CASSTGDRGGYQPQHF.

This clone was seen only a few times. V is TRBV6-6 and J is TRBJ1-1; D not resolved. V lost 4 bases and J lost 7, with 16 bases in between. Germline assignment: CDR1 MNHNY and CDR2 SVGAGI (reference sequence). The length of the CDR3 is 14 residues. The CDR3 coding sequence is TGTGCCAGCAGTTTCCATCGAGAGGAAGGTGAAGCTTTCTTT. The encoded protein is CASSFHREEGEAFF.

This sequence joins TRBV7-9 and TRBJ2-3; 7 bases map to TRBD2. CDR1 SEHNR and CDR2 FQNEAQ come from the germline V gene (reference sequence). The CDR3 has 16 residues. After removal of 4 bases from V and 1 base from J, the junction contained 8 bases not matched to a gene. The CDR3 DNA reads TGTGCCAGCAGCTCCTCCTGGGAGGGTCGCACAGATACGCAGTATTTT. It yields the protein CASSSSWEGRTDTQYF.

CDR3: CASSQGDRYTQYF. The CDR3 coding sequence is TGCGCCAGCAGCCAAGGGGACAGGTATACGCAGTATTTT. The V and J genes are TRBV4-1 and TRBJ2-3, with 8 bases matching TRBD1. Germline lookup yields CDR1 MGHRA and CDR2 YSYEKL. The CDR3 covers 13 residues. After removal of 1 base from V and 7 bases from J, the junction contained 1 base not matched to a gene.

The rearrangement uses TRBV2 and TRBJ2-7; 9 bases match TRBD1. V lost 2 bases, J lost 0 bases, and 5 bases stayed unmatched. CDR1 and CDR2 (germline): SNHLY, FYNNEI. The CDR3 totals 16 residues. The CDR3 spells CASSESGTGFSYEQYF. The CDR3 coding sequence is TGTGCCAGCAGTGAATCGGGGACAGGGTTCTCCTACGAGCAGTACTTC.

The CDR3 coding sequence is TGCGCCAGCAGCCCCACAGGGTCTAATTCACCCCTCCACTTT. It codes for CASSPTGSNSPLHF. The chain has TRBV4-1 and TRBJ1-6, with D maybe TRBD1 (6 bases). Per the germline V gene, CDR1 is MGHRA and CDR2 is YSYEKL. Trimming pared 4 bases from V and 6 bases from J, leaving 10 bases between. The CDR3 has 14 amino acids.

This clone occurred a few times. The chain is built from TRBV7-3 and TRBJ2-2, with TRBD2 matching 8 bases. Germline trimming cut 4 bases from V and 6 bases from J; bases unmatched to any gene: 7. Germline V gene data show CDR1 as SGHTA and CDR2 as FQGTGA. This CDR3 has 15 residues. The CDR3 DNA reads as TGTGCCAGCAGCTCCGGGGGGGCCGATCCCGGGGAGCTGTTTTTT. Residues: CASSSGGADPGELFF.

The rearrangement links TRBV5-4 to TRBJ2-3; perhaps TRBD2 as D (6 bases). Germline CDR1 is SGHNT and CDR2 is YYREEE (reference sequence). Trimming took off 7 bases at V and 2 bases at J, with 11 bases between the two ends. The CDR3 is made up of 13 amino acids. CDR3 sequence (DNA): TGTGCCAGCGCGGGGCTCCCCACAGATACGCAGTATTTT. This codes for CASAGLPTDTQYF.

V gene TRBV6-5 combines with J gene TRBJ1-1; TRBD1 is a possible D gene (6 bases). Germline assignment: CDR1 MNHEY and CDR2 SVGAGI. This CDR3 has 11 residues. Trimming removed 7 bases at V and 8 bases at J, with 11 bases between. This CDR3 is CASTSRGEAFF. DNA of the CDR3: TGTGCCAGCACTTCAAGGGGGGAAGCTTTCTTT.

The gene calls are TRBV7-7 and TRBJ2-5; TRBD2 matches at 10 bases. Germline loops: CDR1 SSHAT, CDR2 FNYEAQ (reference sequence). The CDR3 is 15 amino acids. The V and J ends lost 4 bases and 1 base, in that order; junction bases with no gene match: 3. This CDR3 is CASSSGLAAQETQYF. The DNA for the CDR3 is TGTGCCAGCAGCTCTGGACTAGCGGCCCAAGAGACCCAGTACTTC.

The chain has TRBV10-2 and TRBJ2-2; 7 bases are a match to TRBD1. The CDR3 covers 14 residues. CDR1 and CDR2 from the germline V gene are WSHSY and SAAADI. The V gene end was trimmed by 7 bases and the J gene end by 6 bases; junction bases not matched to a gene: 8. Here the CDR3 reads CASKGASRAGELFF. DNA for the CDR3: TGCGCCAGCAAGGGGGCCTCCCGGGCCGGGGAGCTGTTTTTT.

The genes are TRBV2 and TRBJ2-7; 9 bases agree with TRBD2. The length of the CDR3 is 15 residues. V lost 6 bases to trimming and J lost 5 bases; unmatched junction nucleotides: 11. Per germline, CDR1 SNHLY and CDR2 FYNNEI. The CDR3 reads CASRELAGNPHEQYF. CDR3 DNA sequence: TGTGCCAGCAGGGAGCTAGCGGGGAACCCCCACGAGCAGTACTTC.

CDR3 sequence reads: CAWSALAGLYNEQFF. The CDR3 coding sequence is TGTGCCTGGAGTGCTCTAGCGGGGCTATACAATGAGCAGTTCTTC. The chain has TRBV30 and TRBJ2-1, with 9 bases matching TRBD2. V gave up 1 base and J gave up 4 bases; unmatched junction bases: 5. The germline V gene has CDR1 GTSNPN and CDR2 SVGIG (reference sequence). The CDR3 runs to 15 residues. Filled out from reference TRBV30 and TRBJ2-1, the complete variable domain reads SQTIHQWPATLVQPVGSPLSLECTVEGTSNPNLYWYRQAAGRGLQLLFYSVGIGQISSEVPQNLSASRPQDRQFILSSKKLLLSDSGFYLCAWSALAGLYNEQFFGPGTRLTVL.